These 22 T cell receptor beta chains were all obtained from the same sample, sequenced in a study of T cells in Graves' hyperthyroidism and ophthalmopathy. Amplification of TCR beta CDR3 regions was performed using RNA transcripts as template. TCR CDR3 regions were first amplified by RT-PCR with HTBI primers. TCRdb re-analysed the multiplex PCR reads in MiXCR, keeping a single row per CDR3 protein. The repertoire consists of around 250,000 distinct CDR3 sequences, with about 14% occurring once and the leading ten covering 10% to 15%. The sample consisted of blood. These TCRs come from a woman in her 40s with Graves' hyperthyroidism that later progressed to Graves' ophthalmopathy.

This clonotype appeared many times. This chain connects TRBV5-8 to TRBJ1-6; D might be TRBD1 (5 bases). The germline V gene encodes CDR1 SGHTS and CDR2 YDEGEE. The CDR3 consists of 15 residues. Deletions cut 0 bases from V and 7 bases from J, with 11 bases between. The CDR3 DNA reads TGTGCCAGCAGCTTGGGGGGCGCGAGGAATTCACCCCTCCACTTT. Its protein product is CASSLGGARNSPLHF.

Ten or more counts support this clonotype. J is TRBJ2-7 and V is TRBV7-6; unclear D gene. V lost 1 base and J 7 bases, leaving 11 bases between the germline ends. CDR1 is SGHVS, CDR2 FNYEAQ, per germline. There are 13 residues in the CDR3. The CDR3 sequence: CASSLDGNAEQYF. CDR3 sequence (DNA): TGTGCCAGCAGCTTAGACGGCAATGCAGAGCAGTACTTC.

This clonotype was counted many times. The genes are TRBV7-3 and TRBJ2-7, with D possibly TRBD1 on 5 matching bases. Germline loops: CDR1 SGHTA, CDR2 FQGTGA. The CDR3 length is 13 residues. V shed 6 bases and J shed 1 base, with 10 bases lying between them. CDR3 DNA: TGTGCCAGCAGTTTAGGGGCTTCCTACGAGCAGTACTTC. Its translation: CASSLGASYEQYF.

In this sample, this clonotype turned up a few times. The chain is built from TRBV6-1 and TRBJ1-5, with TRBD1 matching over 7 bases. The CDR3 has 14 amino acids. Germline lookup yields CDR1 MNHNS and CDR2 SASEGT. J gave up 3 bases and V 7 bases, and 6 bases lay outside the gene matches. The DNA of the CDR3 is TGTGCCAGCACTACAGGGGAGTTCAATCAGCCCCAGCATTTT. Translated, it gives CASTTGEFNQPQHF.

This chain uses TRBV7-2 with TRBJ2-7, with D tentatively TRBD1 or TRBD2 (5 bases each). This CDR3 has 16 amino acids. Germline V gene sequence: CDR1 SGHTA, CDR2 FQGNSA. V lost 2 bases, J lost 3 bases, and 17 bases lay in between. The CDR3 DNA reads TGTGCCAGCAGCTTACGTTCGGGACGGCCTTTCTACGAGCAGTACTTC. Translated: CASSLRSGRPFYEQYF.

This clonotype was picked up many times. The CDR3, as DNA: TGTGCCAGCAGCGTAGGCGCACCTCAGTACGAGCAGTACTTC. Protein product: CASSVGAPQYEQYF. This chain connects TRBV9 to TRBJ2-7; D is undetermined. The V end lost 0 bases, the J end lost 4 bases, and 11 bases lay between the germline ends. The CDR3 is made up of 14 amino acids. The germline gives CDR1 SGDLS, CDR2 YYNGEE.

Points on this clonotype: This may stem from a read error, because a much larger clone lies one nucleotide away. The DNA is left out, because the CDR3 cannot be placed on it with certainty; the CDR3 is given as TCRdb lists it. The chain is built from TRBV7-3 and TRBJ2-1; no check of the table's D call, TRBD1, against the DNA was made. The CDR3 numbers 13 amino acids, ends counted. In germline, CDR1 is SGHTA, CDR2 FQGTGA. CDR3 region: CASSFAGGNEKFF.

The gene calls are TRBV5-6 and TRBJ2-3; D not resolved. The CDR3 loop spans 14 amino acids. CDR1 and CDR2 from the germline V gene are SGHDT and YYEEEE. With 3 bases removed from V and 4 bases from J, the gap between germline ends came to 12 bases. CDR3 DNA: TGTGCCAGCAGCTATGGCGGTGGGGCAGATACGCAGTATTTT. Encoded protein: CASSYGGGADTQYF.

This clonotype was found many times. This chain uses TRBV28 with TRBJ2-5, with D perhaps given as TRBD1 or TRBD2 (6 bases each). Germline loops: CDR1 MDHEN, CDR2 SYDVKM. The CDR3 runs 15 residues. V lost 2 bases, J lost 3 bases, and 13 bases lay in between. The CDR3 bases are TGTGCCAGCAGTTTAAGGTACGGGGGCGAAGAGACCCAGTACTTC. Translating gives CASSLRYGGEETQYF.

This clonotype was counted at least ten times. J is TRBJ2-3 and V is TRBV18; TRBD2 is a possible D gene (5 bases). The V gene's germline CDR1 is KGHSH and CDR2 LQKENI. This CDR3 is built from 14 residues. Trimming removed 5 bases at V and 0 bases at J, with 9 bases between. In nucleotides, the CDR3 is TGTGCCAGCTCAACGCTAGCTAGCACAGATACGCAGTATTTT. Residues: CASSTLASTDTQYF.

This clonotype was observed many times. The genes are TRBV5-1 and TRBJ2-1; 9 bases are shared with TRBD1. J lost 9 bases, V lost 5 bases, and 30 bases had no gene match. In germline, CDR1 is SGHRS, CDR2 YFSETQ. The CDR3 is 21 amino acids. DNA for the CDR3: TGCGCCAGCAGACTGGTGGTGCGTGGTCCTTCGGGACAGGGCCCCCTCACTGAGCAGTTCTTC. This codes for CASRLVVRGPSGQGPLTEQFF. The complete variable domain, with remaining parts taken from reference TRBV5-1 and TRBJ2-1, reads KAGVTQTPRYLIKTRGQQVTLSCSPISGHRSVSWYQQTPGQGLQFLFEYFSETQRNKGNFPGRFSGRQFSNSRSEMNVSTLELGDSALYLCASRLVVRGPSGQGPLTEQFFGPGTRLTVL.

The CDR3 nucleotides read TGTGCCAGCAGCTTGGGGACTAGCGGGAGGGCCTTGGACGAGACCCAGTACTTC. Translation: CASSLGTSGRALDETQYF. The V call is TRBV11-3, the J call TRBJ2-5; TRBD2 aligns across 16 bases. The junction had 9 bases not matched to a gene; V was cut back by 3 bases and J by 5 bases. Germline CDR1 reads SGHNT; CDR2 reads YENEEA. This CDR3 is 18 amino acids long.

The V and J genes are TRBV15 and TRBJ2-7; 9 bases map to TRBD1. The junction had 5 bases not matched to a gene; V was cut back by 5 bases and J by 3 bases. This CDR3 comprises 14 residues. CDR1 is LNHNV, CDR2 YYDKDF, per germline (reference sequence). CDR3 protein: CATSFGTGYYEQYF. In DNA, the CDR3 is TGTGCCACCAGCTTCGGGACAGGGTACTACGAGCAGTACTTC.

This clonotype occurred many times. The V gene is TRBV11-1, the J gene TRBJ2-1, with 16 positions matching TRBD2. Trimming took 4 bases from V and 4 from J; bases not matched to a gene: 4. This CDR3 region has 17 residues. Germline V gene sequence: CDR1 SGHAT, CDR2 FQDESV (reference sequence). The CDR3 coding sequence is TGTGCCAGCAGCTGGGGGACTAGCGGGGGGGCTTACAATGAGCAGTTCTTC. It specifies CASSWGTSGGAYNEQFF.

In its sample, this clonotype was seen many times. The V gene is TRBV5-1, the J gene TRBJ1-4, with D hard to call. Trimming cost V 5 bases and J 7 bases, with 12 bases left between them. CDR1 SGHRS and CDR2 YFSETQ come from the germline V gene. CDR3 length equals 13 residues. CDR3 residues: CASRGRVGEKLFF. Here the CDR3 DNA reads TGCGCCAGCAGGGGAAGGGTTGGTGAAAAACTGTTTTTT.

This clonotype was seen a few times. Here the CDR3 reads CASSPGGIGSEKLFF. CDR3 nucleotides: TGTGCCAGCAGCCCAGGGGGAATTGGTAGTGAAAAACTGTTTTTT. The chain uses TRBV7-9 and TRBJ1-4, with TRBD1 matching 7 bases. From germline, CDR1 is SEHNR and CDR2 FQNEAQ (reference sequence). CDR3 length: 15 amino acids. Germline trimming cut 5 bases from V and 7 bases from J; bases unmatched to any gene: 10. Supplemented by reference TRBV7-9 and TRBJ1-4, the full variable domain reads DTGVSQNPRHKITKRGQNVTFRCDPISEHNRLYWYRQTLGQGPEFLTYFQNEAQLEKSRLLSDRFSAERPKGSFSTLEIQRTEQGDSAMYLCASSPGGIGSEKLFFGSGTQLSVL.

This clonotype was found many times. The rearrangement uses TRBV5-1 and TRBJ1-1; no clear D. In germline, CDR1 is SGHRS, CDR2 YFSETQ. The CDR3 is 12 residues long. The germline V and J ends were trimmed by 0 bases and 4 bases, with 4 bases remaining between them. For the CDR3, the DNA is TGCGCCAGCAGCTTGGGCGTCACTGAAGCTTTCTTT. Protein sequence: CASSLGVTEAFF. The full variable domain, in which reference TRBV5-1 and TRBJ1-1 provide the parts outside the CDR3, is KAGVTQTPRYLIKTRGQQVTLSCSPISGHRSVSWYQQTPGQGLQFLFEYFSETQRNKGNFPGRFSGRQFSNSRSEMNVSTLELGDSALYLCASSLGVTEAFFGQGTRLTVV.

This clonotype was seen a handful of times. V gene TRBV7-9 combines with J gene TRBJ1-2; D not certain. This CDR3 has 13 amino acids. The V end was cut by 5 bases, the J end by 1 base, with 8 bases between. The germline V gene encodes CDR1 SEHNR and CDR2 FQNEAQ (reference sequence). As DNA, the CDR3 is TGTGCCAGCAGCCCGATGTATAACTATGGCTACACCTTC. Encoded protein: CASSPMYNYGYTF.

A note on this clonotype: Given a much more abundant clone one base away, this may be a read error. V and J are TRBV6-4 and TRBJ1-4, with TRBD1 identical over 9 bases. Germline V gene data show CDR1 as MRHNA and CDR2 as SNTAGT. The CDR3 sequence is 13 residues long. The CDR3: CASSGDRDEQLFF. Here the CDR3 DNA reads TGTGCCAGCAGTGGGGACAGGGATGAACAACTGTTTTTT.

This clonotype came up many times. The chain recombines TRBV28 with TRBJ1-1; D is possibly TRBD1 (5 bases). The CDR3 runs 12 residues. Germline V lookup: CDR1 MDHEN, CDR2 SYDVKM. The ends were cut back, 10 bases at V and 4 bases at J, with 13 bases in the middle. CDR3: CAIHTQGTEAFF. For the CDR3, the DNA is TGTGCCATCCACACCCAGGGCACTGAAGCTTTCTTT.

This clonotype was seen repeatedly, ten times or more. J is TRBJ2-7 and V is TRBV7-9; 9 bases are a match to TRBD2. The V gene end was trimmed by 1 base and the J gene end by 4 bases; junction bases not matched to a gene: 5. CDR1 SEHNR and CDR2 FQNEAQ come from the germline V gene (reference sequence). CDR3 length: 15 amino acids. DNA of the CDR3: TGTGCCAGCAGCTTAGGAAGCGGGAGGTCGTACGAGCAGTACTTC. Protein: CASSLGSGRSYEQYF.

The V and J genes are TRBV20-1 and TRBJ2-4, with 10 nucleotides matching TRBD2. Germline CDR1 and CDR2: DFQATT and SNEGSKA (reference sequence). The CDR3 sequence is 17 residues long. J lost 1 base, V lost 5 bases, and 11 bases had no gene match. CDR3 amino acids: CSASLPFSGRAKNIQYF. The CDR3 nucleotides read TGCAGTGCTTCACTACCCTTTAGCGGGAGGGCCAAAAACATTCAGTACTTC.